Described below is a single TCR beta chain sequence and its context. Its antigen is currently unknown. The sample is drawn from a study of T-cell reconstitution after alpha-beta-depleted transplantation in children. The V gene's germline CDR1 is SGHTA and CDR2 FQGNSA. Between the trimmed V and J ends, which lost 1 base and 2 bases, there was a span of 11 bases. The CDR3 covers 16 residues. Findings of the study overall: From surviving recipient T cells and thymic progenitors came the high day-60 TCRbeta diversity observed in some patients. Reportedly, roughly two months post-transplant, alpha-beta T cells arose from several hundred expanded graft clones. Fresh T-cell production supplied most of the T-cell counts and diversity seen one year after transplant.

Preparing the TCRbeta library involved the use of unique molecular identifiers. Each CDR3 protein is one row after TCRdb ran MiXCR on the PCR reads. The table shows about 980,000 distinct CDR3 sequences, with 25% to 30% occurring only once. Specimen: PBMCs, mostly from graft donor cells, collected 360 days after TCRalphabeta/CD19-depleted stem cell transplant. This chain uses TRBV7-2 with TRBJ2-2; D may be TRBD1 (5 bases). The TCR sequence derives from a boy in the first two years of life who had a stem cell transplant for SCID, so the T cells may come from the graft donor. The CDR3 region has the DNA TGTGCCAGCAGCTTAGAGACAGATCCCAACACCGGGGAGCTGTTTTTT. It codes for CASSLETDPNTGELFF.